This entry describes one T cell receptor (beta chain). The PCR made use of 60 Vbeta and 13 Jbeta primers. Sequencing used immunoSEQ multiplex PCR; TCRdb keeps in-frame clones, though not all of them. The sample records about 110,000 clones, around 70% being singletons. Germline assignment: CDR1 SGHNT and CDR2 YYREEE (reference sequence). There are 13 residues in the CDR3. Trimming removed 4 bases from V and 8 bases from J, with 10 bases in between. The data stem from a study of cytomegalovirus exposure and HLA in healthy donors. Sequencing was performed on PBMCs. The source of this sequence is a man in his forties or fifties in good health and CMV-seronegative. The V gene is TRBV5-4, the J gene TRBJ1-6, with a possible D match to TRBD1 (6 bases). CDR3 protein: CASSNRVDSPLHF. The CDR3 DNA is TGTGCCAGCAGCAACAGGGTTGATTCACCCCTCCACTTT.